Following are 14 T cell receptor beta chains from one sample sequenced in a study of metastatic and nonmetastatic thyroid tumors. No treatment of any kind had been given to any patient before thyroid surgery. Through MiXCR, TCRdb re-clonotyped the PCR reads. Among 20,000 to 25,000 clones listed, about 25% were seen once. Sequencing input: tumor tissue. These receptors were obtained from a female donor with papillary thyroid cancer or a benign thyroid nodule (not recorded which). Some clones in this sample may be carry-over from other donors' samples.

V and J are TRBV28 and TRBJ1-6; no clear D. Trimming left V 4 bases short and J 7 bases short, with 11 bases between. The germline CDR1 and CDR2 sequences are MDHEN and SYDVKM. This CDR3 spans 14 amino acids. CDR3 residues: CASSWRIMNSPLHF. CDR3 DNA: TGTGCCAGCAGTTGGCGGATCATGAATTCACCCCTCCACTTT.

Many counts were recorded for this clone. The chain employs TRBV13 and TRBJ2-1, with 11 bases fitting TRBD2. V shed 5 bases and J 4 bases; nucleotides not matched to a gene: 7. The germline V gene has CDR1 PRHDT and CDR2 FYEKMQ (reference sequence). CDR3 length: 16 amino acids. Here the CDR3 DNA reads TGTGCCAGCAGCATCCTAGCGGGGGGCCGTTACAATGAGCAGTTCTTC. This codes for CASSILAGGRYNEQFF.

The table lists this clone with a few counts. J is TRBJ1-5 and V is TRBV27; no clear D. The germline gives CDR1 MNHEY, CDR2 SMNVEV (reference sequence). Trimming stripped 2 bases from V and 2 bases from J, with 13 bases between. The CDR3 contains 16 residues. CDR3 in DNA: TGTGCCAGCAGTTTAACTGGGCAGCGGGGCAATCAGCCCCAGCATTTT. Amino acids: CASSLTGQRGNQPQHF.

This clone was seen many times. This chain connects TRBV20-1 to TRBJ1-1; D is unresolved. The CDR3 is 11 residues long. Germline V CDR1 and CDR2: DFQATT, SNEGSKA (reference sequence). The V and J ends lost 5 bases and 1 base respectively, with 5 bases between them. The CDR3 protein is CSAVGNTEAFF. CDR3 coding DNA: TGCAGTGCTGTGGGGAACACTGAAGCTTTCTTT.

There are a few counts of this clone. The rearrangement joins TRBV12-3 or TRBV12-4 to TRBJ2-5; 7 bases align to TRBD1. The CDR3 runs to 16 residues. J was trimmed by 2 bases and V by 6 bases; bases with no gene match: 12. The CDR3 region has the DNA TGTGCCAGCAGCCCTACTAAGACAGGGTTGCAAGAGACCCAGTACTTC. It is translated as CASSPTKTGLQETQYF.

The CDR3 loop reads CSAGTGQGTRSNQPQHF. Written as DNA, the CDR3 is TGCAGTGCCGGTACGGGACAGGGAACTCGTAGCAATCAGCCCCAGCATTTT. This rearrangement joins TRBV20-1 to TRBJ1-5; 9 nucleotides agree with TRBD1. Germline CDR1 reads DFQATT; CDR2 reads SNEGSKA (reference sequence). The CDR3 spans 17 residues. Trimming cost V 6 bases and J 0 bases; bases outside gene matches: 12.

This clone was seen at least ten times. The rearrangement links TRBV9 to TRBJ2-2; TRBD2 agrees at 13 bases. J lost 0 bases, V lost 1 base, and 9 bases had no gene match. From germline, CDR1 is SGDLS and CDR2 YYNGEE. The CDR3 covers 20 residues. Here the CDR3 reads CASSVHPGLAGDTNTGELFF. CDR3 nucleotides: TGTGCCAGCAGCGTACATCCCGGACTAGCGGGGGACACGAACACCGGGGAGCTGTTTTTT.

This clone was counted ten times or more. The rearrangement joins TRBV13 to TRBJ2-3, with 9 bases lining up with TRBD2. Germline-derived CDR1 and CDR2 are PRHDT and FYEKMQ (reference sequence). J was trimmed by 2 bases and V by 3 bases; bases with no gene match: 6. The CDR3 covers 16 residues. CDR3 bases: TGTGCCAGCAGCTTCTGGTCTAGCGGGGACACAGATACGCAGTATTTT. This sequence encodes CASSFWSSGDTDTQYF. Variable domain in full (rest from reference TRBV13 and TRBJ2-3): AAGVIQSPRHLIKEKRETATLKCYPIPRHDTVYWYQQGPGQDPQFLISFYEKMQSDKGSIPDRFSAQQFSDYHSELNMSSLELGDSALYFCASSFWSSGDTDTQYFGPGTRLTVL.

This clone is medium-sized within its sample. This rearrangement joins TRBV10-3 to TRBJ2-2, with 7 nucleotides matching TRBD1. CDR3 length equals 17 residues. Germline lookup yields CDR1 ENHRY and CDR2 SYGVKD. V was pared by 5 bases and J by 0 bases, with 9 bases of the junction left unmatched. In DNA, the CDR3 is TGTGCCATCAGTAAGGGACAGAGAGTAGCGAACACCGGGGAGCTGTTTTTT. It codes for CAISKGQRVANTGELFF.

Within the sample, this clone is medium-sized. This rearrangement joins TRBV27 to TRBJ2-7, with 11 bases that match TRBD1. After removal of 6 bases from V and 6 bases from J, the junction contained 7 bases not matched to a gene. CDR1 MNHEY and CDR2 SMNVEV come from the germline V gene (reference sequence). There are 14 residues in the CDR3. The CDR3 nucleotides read TGTGCCAGCAGCCTCCTTGGACAGGGGGCCGAGCAGTACTTC. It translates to CASSLLGQGAEQYF.

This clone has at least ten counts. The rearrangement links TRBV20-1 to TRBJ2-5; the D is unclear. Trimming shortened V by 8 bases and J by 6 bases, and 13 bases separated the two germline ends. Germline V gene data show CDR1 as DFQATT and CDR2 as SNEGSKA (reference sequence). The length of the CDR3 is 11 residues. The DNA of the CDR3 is TGCAGTCATCTGGGCAAAAAGACCCAGTACTTC. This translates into CSHLGKKTQYF.

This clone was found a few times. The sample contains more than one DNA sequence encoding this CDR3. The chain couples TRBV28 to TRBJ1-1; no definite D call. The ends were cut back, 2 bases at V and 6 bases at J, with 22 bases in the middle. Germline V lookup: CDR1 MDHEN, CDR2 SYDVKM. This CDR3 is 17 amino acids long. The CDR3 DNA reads TGTGCCAGCAGTTTACCTCCCCTGTGTCCTCCGCTGGCTGAAGCTTTCTTT. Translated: CASSLPPLCPPLAEAFF.

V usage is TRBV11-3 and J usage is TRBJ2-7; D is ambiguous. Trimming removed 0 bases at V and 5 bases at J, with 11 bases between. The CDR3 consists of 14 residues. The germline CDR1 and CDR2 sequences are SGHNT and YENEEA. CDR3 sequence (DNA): TGTGCCAGCAGCTTAGAAGGGTTGTCAAACGAGCAGTACTTC. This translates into CASSLEGLSNEQYF.

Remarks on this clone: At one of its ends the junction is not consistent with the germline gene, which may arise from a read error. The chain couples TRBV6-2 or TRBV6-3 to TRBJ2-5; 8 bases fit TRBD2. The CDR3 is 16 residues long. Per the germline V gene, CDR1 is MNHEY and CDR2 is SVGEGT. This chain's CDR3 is CASSYSGTRVQENQYF. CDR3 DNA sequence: TGTGCCAGCAGTTACTCGGGGACTAGAGTCCAAGAGAACCAGTACTTC.